This TCR beta chain was sequenced during a study of shared clonotypes between healthy human individuals. At the level of the study: CD4 naive and memory got three plates each, CD8 naive two, CD8 memory one. Regarding the study as a whole: Non-shared clonotypes showed lower generation probabilities than clonotypes common to all four donors.

Trimming shortened V by 2 bases and J by 0 bases, and 17 bases separated the two germline ends. CDR1 is MDHEN, CDR2 SYDVKM, per germline. This CDR3 region has 18 residues. Assay used: immunoSEQ multiplex PCR; TCRdb lists only in-frame clones, some missing. The table lists about 2 million clones, about 95% of them singletons. Regarding this clone: Its specificity is not known.

The rearrangement uses TRBV28 and TRBJ1-3; a weak D match, TRBD1 (5 bases). This receptor was obtained from a man younger than 35 in good health. The material sequenced was naive CD4+ T cells sorted from blood. Subset of the sample: CD45RA+ positively selected. The CDR3: CASSLSGPGVISGNTIYF. The CDR3 DNA reads as TGTGCCAGCAGTTTAAGTGGACCGGGGGTCATCTCTGGAAACACCATATATTTT.